This T cell receptor (beta chain) was sequenced during a study of blood T cell repertoires in COVID-19. Overall study: Samples taken during acute and convalescent COVID-19 were collected in the United States, Italy and Spain.

In terms of age and location, participants ranged from roughly 18 to 95 years and lived in approximately 26 US areas. Categorization into cohorts depended on clinical history that participants reported. Original data processing: Reference gene primer amplification gave nucleated cell count estimates. The protocol was immunoSEQ multiplex PCR, while the TCRdb copy is restricted to in-frame clones and leaves out a portion. The V and J calls and clone size come from that table; D and trimming were worked out from the DNA. Here the sample spans roughly 220,000 clones, more than 75% being singletons. Trimming removed 10 bases at V and 1 base at J, with 13 bases between. CDR1 and CDR2 from the germline V gene are SGHNT and YYREEE (reference sequence). The CDR3 totals 13 residues.

This receptor was obtained from a young man with acute COVID-19. The rearrangement links TRBV5-4 to TRBJ2-3, with a weak D call TRBD2 (5 bases). The sample comprised PBMCs or T cells enriched from blood (not recorded which). CDR3 sequence: CAWELPRTDTQYF. Here the CDR3 DNA reads TGTGCCTGGGAGCTCCCCCGCACAGATACGCAGTATTTT.